This note documents a single TCR beta chain sequence. This specimen belongs to a study of lymphopenia after photon versus proton radiotherapy. The germline V and J ends were trimmed by 3 bases and 2 bases, with 12 bases remaining between them. Germline V gene lookup returns CDR1 SGDLS and CDR2 YYNGEE. CDR3 length equals 14 residues. Sequencing was performed with immunoSEQ multiplex PCR; in TCRdb, only in-frame clones are kept and a portion is missing. The sample carries 160,000 or so clones, 70% to 90% recorded once. The clonotype originates from a man aged 50-59 years with gastric cancer. The sequencing here drew on peripheral blood, taken from a patient treated with photon-based radiotherapy. The chain couples TRBV9 to TRBJ2-7; D is unclear. The CDR3 protein is CASSAYQTTYEQYF. CDR3 DNA sequence: TGTGCCAGCAGCGCATATCAGACCACCTACGAGCAGTACTTC.